Listed below are T cell receptor beta chains from one sample, sequenced in a study of T cell repertoires in cytomegalovirus infection. TCRdb re-derived calls from the reads in MiXCR, one entry per CDR3 protein. This sample has about 300,000 distinct CDR3 sequences, with roughly 9.3% found just once. The sequencing input was PBMCs. Every receptor here comes from a human donor in good health (CMV status not recorded). Some clones in this sample may be carry-over from other donors' samples. CDR3s include the opening cysteine and the closing phenylalanine or tryptophan. The D gene is left open where the match is weak. Some rows have no size entry. The others give once, few or many, or a class for an expanded clone.

size,J,D,V,DNA,CDR3
few,TRBJ2-7,.,TRBV7-9,TGTGCCAGCAGCTCGACAGGAAAGGGCTACGAGCAGTACTTC,CASSSTGKGYEQYF
many,TRBJ1-2,TRBD1,TRBV20-1,TGCAGTGCCTCTAGGGACAGTGCTAACTATGGCTACACCTTC,CSASRDSANYGYTF
many,TRBJ2-1,.,TRBV11-3,TGTGCCAGCAGCTTGGTAGTGGGGTCCTACAATGAGCAGTTCTTC,CASSLVVGSYNEQFF
many,TRBJ2-2,TRBD1,TRBV28,TGTGCCAGAAGACAGGGGGCGTGCACCGGGGAGCTGTTTTTT,CARRQGACTGELFF
many,TRBJ2-5,TRBD2,TRBV20-1,TGCAGTGCTTGGACTAGCGGACAAGAGACCCAGTACTTC,CSAWTSGQETQYF
.,TRBJ2-7,TRBD1,TRBV3-1,TGTGCCAGCAGCCACCGCTCAGGGGGCTCCCCCTACGAGCAGTACTTC,CASSHRSGGSPYEQYF
many,TRBJ1-1,.,TRBV29-1,TGCAGCCTCCTGAGCCCCCCTGGCAACACTGAAGCTTTCTTT,CSLLSPPGNTEAFF
many,TRBJ2-6,.,TRBV9,TGTGCCAGCAGCGTAGGTTCCCACCCTGGGGCCAACGTCCTGACTTTC,CASSVGSHPGANVLTF
many,TRBJ2-2,TRBD1,TRBV11-3,TGTGCCAGCAGCACCCGGACAGGGAAAGGGACCGGGGAGCTGTTTTTT,CASSTRTGKGTGELFF
.,TRBJ2-3,TRBD2,TRBV20-1,TGCAGTGCCCCCGGGACTAGCGACGATACGCAGTATTTT,CSAPGTSDDTQYF
many,TRBJ2-5,.,TRBV18,TGTGCCAGCTCACCACCGACGTACCAAGAGACCCAGTACTTC,CASSPPTYQETQYF
.,TRBJ1-6,.,TRBV15,TGTGCCACCAGCAGAGATAGTTCACCCCTCCACTTT,CATSRDSSPLHF
.,TRBJ2-5,.,TRBV10-3,TGTGCCATCAGTGAGTTGTGGTATCAAGAGACCCAGTACTTC,CAISELWYQETQYF
once,TRBJ1-4,.,TRBV7-9,TGTGCCAGCGCAACAGCAACTAATGAAAAACTGTTTTTT,CASATATNEKLFF
many,TRBJ2-1,.,TRBV19,TGTGCCAGTAGTATAGGGAGCTGGGAGCAGTTCTTC,CASSIGSWEQFF
.,TRBJ1-6,.,TRBV20-1,TGCAGTGCTCTGGGGCGGAATAATTCACCCCTCCACTTT,CSALGRNNSPLHF
many,TRBJ2-7,TRBD1,TRBV20-1,TGCAGTGCTAGAGATCCGGGACAGGGGGCTCGTGACGAGCAGTACTTC,CSARDPGQGARDEQYF
many,TRBJ2-5,.,TRBV7-9,TGTGCCAGCAGCTTAGAGAAGACCCAGTACTTC,CASSLEKTQYF
.,TRBJ1-2,.,TRBV5-6,TGTGCCAGCAGGGTGGACAGTCTCGAACTATATGGCTACACCTTC,CASRVDSLELYGYTF
many,TRBJ1-2,.,TRBV7-2,TGTGCCAGCAGCCAGGGTTCTTACTATGGCTACACCTTC,CASSQGSYYGYTF
many,TRBJ2-1,TRBD2,TRBV24-1,TGTGCCACCAGTGATGCGGGACTAGCGGGGGGTGAGCAGTTCTTC,CATSDAGLAGGEQFF
few,TRBJ2-3,.,TRBV28,TGTGCCAGCAGTTTAAGGAAGATCACAGATACGCAGTATTTT,CASSLRKITDTQYF
.,TRBJ1-3,.,TRBV29-1,TGCAGCGTTACCCGGGGGGACACGAGCTCTGGAAACACCATATATTTT,CSVTRGDTSSGNTIYF
many,TRBJ2-2,.,TRBV12-3/TRBV12-4,TGTGCCAGCAGTTTAGCCCCAGCCAAAGGGGAGCTGTTTTTT,CASSLAPAKGELFF
few,TRBJ1-1,.,TRBV28,TGTGCCAGCATCCCCTTTACGAACACTGAAGCTTTCTTT,CASIPFTNTEAFF
.,TRBJ2-6,.,TRBV6-2/TRBV6-3,TGTGCCAGCACCCGACCCCCGGGGGCCAACGTCCTGACTTTC,CASTRPPGANVLTF